These T cell receptor beta chains were read from a single sample in a study of identical twins. MiXCR, applied by TCRdb to the 5' RACE reads, yields one record per CDR3 protein. The table records hundreds of thousands of distinct CDR3 sequences, under 8.5% of them present only once. These data also formed part of another study, on yellow fever vaccine responses in identical twins.

The sequenced sample consisted of PBMCs. These TCRs come from a woman aged 18-29 years in good health. Each CDR3 is given with its conserved first and last residue. The order of the fields is V gene, CDR3 length, J gene, D gene, clone size, CDR3 protein, CDR3 DNA. D genes are given only for firm matches. Expanded clones get a size class; other rows say once, few or many, or leave the size out.

TRBV12-3/TRBV12-4	16	TRBJ2-2	TRBD2	many	CASSSGGAASVRELFF	TGTGCCAGCAGTTCGGGAGGGGCGGCCTCAGTCCGGGAGCTGTTTTTT
TRBV11-2	17	TRBJ2-5	.	few	CASSLVADFTIRGTQYF	TGTGCCAGCAGCTTAGTAGCGGACTTTACGATCCGGGGGACCCAGTACTTC
TRBV28	17	TRBJ2-2	.	many	CASTLPPAHDPTGELFF	TGTGCCAGCACCCTTCCCCCAGCGCACGACCCCACCGGGGAGCTGTTTTTT
TRBV5-1	16	TRBJ2-3	TRBD1	many	CASSGTGVQATDTQYF	TGCGCCAGCAGCGGCACAGGGGTTCAAGCCACAGATACGCAGTATTTT
TRBV12-3/TRBV12-4	15	TRBJ2-3	TRBD2	many	CASSSPGTTPDTQYF	TGTGCCAGCAGTTCCCCCGGGACTACCCCCGATACGCAGTATTTT
TRBV3-1	17	TRBJ2-1	.	.	CASSQTRGGSTYNEQFF	TGTGCCAGCAGCCAGACCCGAGGGGGTTCCACCTACAATGAGCAGTTCTTC
TRBV6-1	13	TRBJ2-1	.	.	CASRSDSLGEQFF	TGTGCCAGCAGATCCGACTCCCTAGGGGAGCAGTTCTTC
TRBV29-1	11	TRBJ1-5	.	few	CSVVGAQPQHF	TGCAGCGTTGTGGGAGCTCAGCCCCAGCATTTT
TRBV12-3/TRBV12-4	14	TRBJ1-1	TRBD1	.	CASRIGQGVGEAFF	TGTGCCAGCAGAATCGGACAGGGGGTCGGTGAAGCTTTCTTT
TRBV12-5	15	TRBJ2-2	TRBD2	.	CASAGTSGNTGELFF	TGTGCTAGTGCCGGGACTAGTGGAAACACCGGGGAGCTGTTTTTT
TRBV7-6	17	TRBJ2-3	TRBD2	.	CASSFGLAELGTDTQYF	TGTGCCAGCAGCTTTGGGCTAGCGGAGCTAGGGACAGATACGCAGTATTTT
TRBV3-1	18	TRBJ1-2	TRBD1	once	CARSSSPSRTGRSDGYTF	TGTGCCCGCAGTTCTAGCCCTAGCCGGACAGGGAGGTCTGATGGCTACACCTTC
TRBV13	15	TRBJ1-1	.	many	CASSKGGVGNTEAFF	TGTGCCAGCAGCAAAGGAGGGGTGGGGAACACTGAAGCTTTCTTT
TRBV5-1	13	TRBJ1-1	.	many	CASSLDFNTEAFF	TGCGCCAGCAGCTTGGACTTTAACACTGAAGCTTTCTTT
TRBV20-1	16	TRBJ1-4	TRBD1	many	CSASYRGMWTNEKLFF	TGCAGTGCTAGCTACAGGGGAATGTGGACTAATGAAAAACTGTTTTTT
TRBV7-2	12	TRBJ2-3	.	few	CASSLFPDTQYF	TGTGCCAGCAGCTTATTCCCAGATACGCAGTATTTT
TRBV28	12	TRBJ1-3	.	many	CASSERRNTIYF	TGTGCCAGCAGCGAAAGAAGAAACACCATATATTTT
TRBV13	12	TRBJ1-1	.	many	CASSPSGAEAFF	TGTGCCAGCAGCCCCTCGGGGGCTGAAGCTTTCTTT
TRBV12-3/TRBV12-4	16	TRBJ1-2	TRBD1	.	CASGRPGTGINYGYTF	TGTGCCAGCGGGCGACCGGGGACAGGGATTAACTATGGCTACACCTTC
TRBV20-1	15	TRBJ2-5	.	.	CSARTNRVIQETQYF	TGCAGTGCTAGAACCAATAGAGTTATCCAAGAGACCCAGTACTTC
TRBV4-2	17	TRBJ2-3	TRBD2	few	CASSQDSGRGRTDTQYF	TGTGCCAGCAGCCAAGATAGCGGGAGGGGTAGAACAGATACGCAGTATTTT
TRBV11-2	15	TRBJ2-1	.	.	CASSSGPKPGNEQFF	TGTGCCAGCAGTTCCGGCCCCAAACCGGGGAATGAGCAGTTCTTC
TRBV7-8	17	TRBJ2-1	.	many	CASSFVQGGVTYNEQFF	TGTGCCAGCAGCTTTGTCCAGGGGGGCGTTACCTACAATGAGCAGTTCTTC
TRBV5-1	12	TRBJ2-1	.	few	CASSLRTREQFF	TGCGCCAGCAGCTTACGGACACGGGAGCAGTTCTTC
TRBV12-3/TRBV12-4	16	TRBJ1-5	.	many	CASSFGGARSNQPQHF	TGTGCCAGCAGTTTCGGGGGGGCTCGTAGCAATCAGCCCCAGCATTTT
TRBV21-1	16	TRBJ2-1	.	many	CASSKARTGSYNEQFF	TGTGCCAGCAGCAAAGCCCGGACAGGGTCCTACAATGAGCAGTTCTTC
TRBV9	14	TRBJ2-7	.	few	CASSVDYGTYEQYF	TGTGCCAGCAGCGTAGATTACGGGACCTACGAGCAGTACTTC
TRBV28	14	TRBJ2-1	TRBD1	few	CATVGQQPYNEQFF	TGTGCCACCGTGGGACAGCAACCCTACAATGAGCAGTTCTTC
TRBV12-3/TRBV12-4	14	TRBJ2-3	.	many	CASSFSGPQGGQYF	TGTGCCAGCAGCTTCTCGGGACCACAAGGAGGGCAGTATTTT
TRBV24-1	17	TRBJ2-3	TRBD2	.	CATSDRGLAGTKDTQYF	TGTGCCACCAGTGACCGGGGACTAGCGGGGACCAAGGATACGCAGTATTTT
TRBV27	14	TRBJ1-5	TRBD1	few	CASSLGTGERPQHF	TGTGCCAGCAGTCTTGGGACAGGGGAACGGCCCCAGCATTTT
TRBV4-1	17	TRBJ2-1	.	few	CASSQDWGTHLYNEQFF	TGCGCCAGCAGCCAAGATTGGGGTACCCATCTCTACAATGAGCAGTTCTTC
TRBV12-3/TRBV12-4	16	TRBJ2-1	.	many	CASSPSMGGRRDEQFF	TGTGCCAGCAGTCCCTCGATGGGGGGGCGCAGGGATGAGCAGTTCTTC
TRBV19	15	TRBJ2-1	.	few	CASSISPPSYNEQFF	TGTGCCAGTAGTATTTCCCCTCCCTCCTACAATGAGCAGTTCTTC
TRBV5-5	17	TRBJ1-1	TRBD1	.	CASSLVGTGTMNTEAFF	TGTGCCAGCAGCTTGGTGGGGACAGGTACCATGAACACTGAAGCTTTCTTT
TRBV12-3/TRBV12-4	16	TRBJ1-2	.	many	CASTRWLPGHSGGYTF	TGTGCCAGCACTCGCTGGCTGCCCGGCCACTCCGGTGGCTACACCTTC
TRBV19	13	TRBJ1-1	.	few	CASTSEARIEAFF	TGTGCCAGTACCTCAGAGGCGCGGATCGAAGCTTTCTTT
TRBV7-9	15	TRBJ1-1	TRBD1	.	CASSTPGTGVTEAFF	TGTGCCAGCAGCACCCCCGGGACAGGGGTCACTGAAGCTTTCTTT
TRBV11-1	18	TRBJ1-4	.	.	CASSLTGYFVGTNEKLFF	TGTGCCAGCAGCTTGACAGGTTATTTTGTCGGTACTAATGAAAAACTGTTTTTT
TRBV7-2	12	TRBJ2-3	.	many	CASGTLVDTQYF	TGTGCCAGCGGGACGCTGGTAGATACGCAGTATTTT
TRBV20-1	15	TRBJ2-2	.	few	CSARGQITNTGELFF	TGCAGTGCTAGAGGTCAGATAACGAACACCGGGGAGCTGTTTTTT
TRBV12-3/TRBV12-4	16	TRBJ1-1	TRBD1	many	CASRRGQGKLNTEAFF	TGTGCCAGCAGGCGTGGACAGGGGAAGTTGAACACTGAAGCTTTCTTT
TRBV11-2	15	TRBJ2-1	TRBD2	many	CASSPRWAREDEQFF	TGTGCCAGCAGCCCCCGATGGGCGCGGGAGGATGAGCAGTTCTTC